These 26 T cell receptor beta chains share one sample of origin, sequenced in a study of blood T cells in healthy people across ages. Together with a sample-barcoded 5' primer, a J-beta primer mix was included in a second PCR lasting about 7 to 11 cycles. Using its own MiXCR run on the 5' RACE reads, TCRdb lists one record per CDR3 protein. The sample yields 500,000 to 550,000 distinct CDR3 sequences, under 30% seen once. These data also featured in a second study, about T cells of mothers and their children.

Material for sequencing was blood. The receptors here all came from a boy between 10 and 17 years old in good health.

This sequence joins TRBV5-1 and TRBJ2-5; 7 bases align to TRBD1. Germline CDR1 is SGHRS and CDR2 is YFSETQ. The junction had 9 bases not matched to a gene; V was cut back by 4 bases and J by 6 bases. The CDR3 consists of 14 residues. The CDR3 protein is CASSTTGNGKTQYF. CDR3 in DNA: TGCGCCAGCAGCACGACAGGGAATGGAAAGACCCAGTACTTC. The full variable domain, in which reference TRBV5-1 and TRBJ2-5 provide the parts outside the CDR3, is KAGVTQTPRYLIKTRGQQVTLSCSPISGHRSVSWYQQTPGQGLQFLFEYFSETQRNKGNFPGRFSGRQFSNSRSEMNVSTLELGDSALYLCASSTTGNGKTQYFGPGTRLLVL.

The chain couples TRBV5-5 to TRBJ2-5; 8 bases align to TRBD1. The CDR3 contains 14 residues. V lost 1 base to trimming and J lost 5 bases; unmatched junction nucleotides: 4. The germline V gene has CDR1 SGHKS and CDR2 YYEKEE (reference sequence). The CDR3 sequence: CASSLWTGRETQYF. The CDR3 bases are TGTGCCAGCAGCTTGTGGACAGGGCGCGAGACCCAGTACTTC.

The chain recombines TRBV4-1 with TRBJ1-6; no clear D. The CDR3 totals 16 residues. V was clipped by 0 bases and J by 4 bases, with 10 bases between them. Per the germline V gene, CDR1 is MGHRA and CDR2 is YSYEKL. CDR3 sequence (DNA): TGCGCCAGCAGCCAAGATGTCGCCGGTTATAATTCACCCCTCCACTTT. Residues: CASSQDVAGYNSPLHF.

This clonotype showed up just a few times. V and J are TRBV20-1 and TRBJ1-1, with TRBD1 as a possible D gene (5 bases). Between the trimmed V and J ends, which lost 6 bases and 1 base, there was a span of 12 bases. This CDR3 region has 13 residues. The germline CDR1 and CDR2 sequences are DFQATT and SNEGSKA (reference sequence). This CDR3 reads CSAIQGANTEAFF. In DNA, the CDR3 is TGCAGTGCCATTCAGGGTGCGAACACTGAAGCTTTCTTT.

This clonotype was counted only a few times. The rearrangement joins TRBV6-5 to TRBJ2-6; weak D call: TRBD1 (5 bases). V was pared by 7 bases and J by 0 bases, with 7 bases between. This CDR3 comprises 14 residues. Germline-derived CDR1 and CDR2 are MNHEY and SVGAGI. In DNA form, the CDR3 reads TGTGCCAGCAAAGACAGCTCTGGGGCCAACGTCCTGACTTTC. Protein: CASKDSSGANVLTF.

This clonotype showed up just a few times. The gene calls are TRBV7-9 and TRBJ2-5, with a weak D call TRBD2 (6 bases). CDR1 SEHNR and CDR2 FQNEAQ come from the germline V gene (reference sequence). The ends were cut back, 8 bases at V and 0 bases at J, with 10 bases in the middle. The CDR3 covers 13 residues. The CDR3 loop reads CASGGAYQETQYF. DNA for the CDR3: TGTGCCAGCGGAGGGGCCTACCAAGAGACCCAGTACTTC.

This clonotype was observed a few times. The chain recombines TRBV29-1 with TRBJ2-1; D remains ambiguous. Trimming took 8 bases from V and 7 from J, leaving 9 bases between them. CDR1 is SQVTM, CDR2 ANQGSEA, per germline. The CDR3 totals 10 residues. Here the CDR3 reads CSFRWNEQFF. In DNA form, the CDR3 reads TGCAGCTTCCGTTGGAATGAGCAGTTCTTC.

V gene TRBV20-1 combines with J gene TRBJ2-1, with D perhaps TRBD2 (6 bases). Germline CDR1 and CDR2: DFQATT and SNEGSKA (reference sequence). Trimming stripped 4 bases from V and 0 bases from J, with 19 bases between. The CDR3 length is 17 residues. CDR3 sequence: CSAKDRGSSVSYNEQFF. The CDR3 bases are TGCAGTGCTAAAGATCGGGGGAGTAGCGTCTCCTACAATGAGCAGTTCTTC.

CDR3 residues: CASSMGSLVEPLHF. Here the CDR3 DNA reads TGCGCCAGCAGTATGGGGAGTCTAGTAGAACCCCTCCACTTT. The V call is TRBV5-1, the J call TRBJ1-6; unclear D gene. The CDR3 length is 14 residues. Germline V gene sequence: CDR1 SGHRS, CDR2 YFSETQ. Trimming pared 5 bases from V and 12 bases from J, leaving 18 bases between.

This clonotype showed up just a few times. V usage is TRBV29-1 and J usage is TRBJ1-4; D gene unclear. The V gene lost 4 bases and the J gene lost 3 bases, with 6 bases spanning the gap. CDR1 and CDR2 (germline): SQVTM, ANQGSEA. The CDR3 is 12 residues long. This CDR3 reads CSVGVPNEKLFF. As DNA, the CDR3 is TGCAGCGTTGGAGTTCCTAATGAAAAACTGTTTTTT.

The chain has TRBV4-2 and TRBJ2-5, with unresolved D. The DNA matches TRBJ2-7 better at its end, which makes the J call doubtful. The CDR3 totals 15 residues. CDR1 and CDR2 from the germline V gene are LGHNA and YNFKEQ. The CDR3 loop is CASSQAGTGEREQYF. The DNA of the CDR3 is TGTGCCAGCAGCCAAGCGGGCACTGGCGAGCGCGAGCAGTACTTC.

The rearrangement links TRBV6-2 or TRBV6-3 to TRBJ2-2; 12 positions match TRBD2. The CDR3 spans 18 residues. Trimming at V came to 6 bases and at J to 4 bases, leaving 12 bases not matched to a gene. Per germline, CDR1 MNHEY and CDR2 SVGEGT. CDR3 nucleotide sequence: TGTGCCAGCAGCCTGTCCCGACTAGCGGGGGATATCACCGGGGAGCTGTTTTTT. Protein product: CASSLSRLAGDITGELFF.

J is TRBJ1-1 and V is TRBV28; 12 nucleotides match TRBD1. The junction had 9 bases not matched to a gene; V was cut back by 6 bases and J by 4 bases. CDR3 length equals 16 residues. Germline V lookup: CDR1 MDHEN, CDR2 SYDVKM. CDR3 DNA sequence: TGTGCCAGCAGATACCGGGACAGGGGGCTGGGCACTGAAGCTTTCTTT. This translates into CASRYRDRGLGTEAFF. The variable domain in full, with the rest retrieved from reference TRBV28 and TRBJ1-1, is DVKVTQSSRYLVKRTGEKVFLECVQDMDHENMFWYRQDPGLGLRLIYFSYDVKMKEKGDIPEGYSVSREKKERFSLILESASTNQTSMYLCASRYRDRGLGTEAFFGQGTRLTVV.

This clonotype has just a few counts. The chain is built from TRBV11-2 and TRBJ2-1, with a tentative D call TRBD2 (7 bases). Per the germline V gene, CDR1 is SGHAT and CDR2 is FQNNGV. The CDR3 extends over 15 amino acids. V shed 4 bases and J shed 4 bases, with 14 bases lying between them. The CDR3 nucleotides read TGTGCCAGCAGCTCTGGGGGGGCCGCGTACAATGAGCAGTTCTTC. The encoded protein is CASSSGGAAYNEQFF.

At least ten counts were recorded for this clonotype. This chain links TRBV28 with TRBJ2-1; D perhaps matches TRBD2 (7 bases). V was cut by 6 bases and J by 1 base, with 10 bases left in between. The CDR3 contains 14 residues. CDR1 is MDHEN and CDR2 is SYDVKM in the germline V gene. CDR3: CASRAGQSYNEQFF. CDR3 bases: TGTGCCAGCAGAGCGGGACAATCCTACAATGAGCAGTTCTTC.

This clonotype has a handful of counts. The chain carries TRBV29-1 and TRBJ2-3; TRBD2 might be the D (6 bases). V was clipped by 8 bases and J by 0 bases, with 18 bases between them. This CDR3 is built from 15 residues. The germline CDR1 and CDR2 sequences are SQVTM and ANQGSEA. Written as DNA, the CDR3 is TGCAGCTCTGCTGGGAGGCACTCTAGCACAGATACGCAGTATTTT. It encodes CSSAGRHSSTDTQYF.

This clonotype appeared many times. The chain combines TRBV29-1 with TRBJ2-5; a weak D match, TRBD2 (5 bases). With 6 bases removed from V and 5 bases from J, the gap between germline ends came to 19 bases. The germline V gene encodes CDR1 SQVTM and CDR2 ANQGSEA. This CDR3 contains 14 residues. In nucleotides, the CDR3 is TGCAGCGTCATTAACCCGAGGGATTCTGAGACCCAGTACTTC. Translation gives CSVINPRDSETQYF.

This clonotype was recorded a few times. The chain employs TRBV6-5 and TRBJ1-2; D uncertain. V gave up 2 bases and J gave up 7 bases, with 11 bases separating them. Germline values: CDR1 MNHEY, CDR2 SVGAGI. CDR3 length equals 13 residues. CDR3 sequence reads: CASSYDPWAGYTF. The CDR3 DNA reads TGTGCCAGCAGTTACGACCCTTGGGCTGGCTACACCTTC.

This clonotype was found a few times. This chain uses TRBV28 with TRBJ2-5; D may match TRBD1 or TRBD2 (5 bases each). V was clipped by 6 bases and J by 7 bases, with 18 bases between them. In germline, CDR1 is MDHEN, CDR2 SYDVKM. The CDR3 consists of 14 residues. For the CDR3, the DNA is TGTGCCAGCAGACTAGGGGCGTCCCTAGGGACCCAGTACTTC. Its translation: CASRLGASLGTQYF.

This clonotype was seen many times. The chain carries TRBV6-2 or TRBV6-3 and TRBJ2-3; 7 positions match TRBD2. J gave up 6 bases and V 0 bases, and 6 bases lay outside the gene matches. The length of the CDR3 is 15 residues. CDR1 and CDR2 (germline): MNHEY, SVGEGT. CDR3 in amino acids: CASSYSVSGADTQYF. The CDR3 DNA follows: TGTGCCAGCAGTTACTCGGTCAGCGGGGCGGATACGCAGTATTTT.

CDR3 DNA sequence: TGTGCCAGCAGTGAACTGTATAGGGCGCAGGAGCAGTACTTC. Protein product: CASSELYRAQEQYF. This sequence joins TRBV6-1 and TRBJ2-7, with D uncertain. The germline V and J ends were trimmed by 2 bases and 7 bases, with 15 bases remaining between them. Germline V gives CDR1 MNHNS, CDR2 SASEGT. This CDR3 has 14 amino acids.

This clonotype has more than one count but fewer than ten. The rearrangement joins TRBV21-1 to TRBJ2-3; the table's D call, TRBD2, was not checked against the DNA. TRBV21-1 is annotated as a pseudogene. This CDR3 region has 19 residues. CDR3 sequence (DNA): TGTGCCACTCCGCTGAATCCGGGACTAGCAGACCCTAGCACAGATACGCAGTATTTT. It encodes CATPLNPGLADPSTDTQYF.

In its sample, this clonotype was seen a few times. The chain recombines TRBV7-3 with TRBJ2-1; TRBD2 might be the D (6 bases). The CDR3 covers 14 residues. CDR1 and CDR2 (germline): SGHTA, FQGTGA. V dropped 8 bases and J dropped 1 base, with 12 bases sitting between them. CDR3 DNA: TGTGCCAGCCGAATGGAGGGGTCCTACAATGAGCAGTTCTTC. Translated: CASRMEGSYNEQFF.

The CDR3 sequence: CASSTGLAGGDEQFF. The CDR3, as DNA: TGTGCCAGCAGTACGGGACTAGCGGGAGGTGATGAGCAGTTCTTC. The J gene is TRBJ2-5, the V gene TRBV27, with 15 bases lining up with TRBD2. The J call may be mistaken, given a closer DNA end match to TRBJ2-1. This CDR3 has 15 amino acids. From germline, CDR1 is MNHEY and CDR2 SMNVEV (reference sequence).

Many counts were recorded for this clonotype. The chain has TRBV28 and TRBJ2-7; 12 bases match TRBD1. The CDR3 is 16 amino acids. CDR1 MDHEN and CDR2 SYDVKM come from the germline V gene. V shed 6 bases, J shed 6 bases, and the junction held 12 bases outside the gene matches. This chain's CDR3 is CASSPERGTGGVEQYF. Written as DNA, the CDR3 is TGTGCCAGCAGCCCCGAAAGAGGGACAGGGGGCGTCGAGCAGTACTTC.

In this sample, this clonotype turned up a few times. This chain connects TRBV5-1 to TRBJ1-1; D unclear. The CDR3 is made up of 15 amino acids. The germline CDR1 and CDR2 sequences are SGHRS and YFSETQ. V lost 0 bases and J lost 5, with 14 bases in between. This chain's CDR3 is CASSLELGRNTEAFF. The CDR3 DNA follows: TGCGCCAGCAGCTTGGAGCTGGGGAGGAATACTGAAGCTTTCTTT.